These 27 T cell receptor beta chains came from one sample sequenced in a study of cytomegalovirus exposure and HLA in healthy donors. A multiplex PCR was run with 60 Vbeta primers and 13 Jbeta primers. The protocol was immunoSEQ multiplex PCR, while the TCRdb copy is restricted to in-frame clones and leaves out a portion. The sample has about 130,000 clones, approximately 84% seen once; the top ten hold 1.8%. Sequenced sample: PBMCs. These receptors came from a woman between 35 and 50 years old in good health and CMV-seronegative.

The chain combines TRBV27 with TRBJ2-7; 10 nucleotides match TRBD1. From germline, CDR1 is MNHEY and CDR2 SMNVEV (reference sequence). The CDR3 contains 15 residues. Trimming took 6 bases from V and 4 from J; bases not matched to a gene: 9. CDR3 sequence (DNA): TGTGCCAGCAGATTACCGGGACAGGGGTCTTACGAGCAGTACTTC. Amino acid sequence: CASRLPGQGSYEQYF.

The CDR3 coding sequence is TGTGCCATCAGTGATGCGGGATCGCCGAACACTGAAGCTTTCTTT. This gives the protein CAISDAGSPNTEAFF. This chain links TRBV10-3 with TRBJ1-1, with no clear D. The V end lost 3 bases, the J end lost 1 base, and 12 bases lay between the germline ends. Germline CDR1 and CDR2: ENHRY and SYGVKD. This CDR3 contains 15 residues.

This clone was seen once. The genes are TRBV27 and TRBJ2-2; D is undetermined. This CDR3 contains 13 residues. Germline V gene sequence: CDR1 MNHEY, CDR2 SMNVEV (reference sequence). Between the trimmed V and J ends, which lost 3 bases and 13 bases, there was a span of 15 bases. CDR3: CASSLKSALGLFF. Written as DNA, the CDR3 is TGTGCCAGCAGTTTGAAAAGCGCTTTGGGGCTGTTTTTT.

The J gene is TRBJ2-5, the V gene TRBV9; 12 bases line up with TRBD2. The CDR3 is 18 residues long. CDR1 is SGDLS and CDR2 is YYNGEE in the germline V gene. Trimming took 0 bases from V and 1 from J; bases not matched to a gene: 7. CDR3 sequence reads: CASSVGTSGTRLQETQYF. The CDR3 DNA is TGTGCCAGCAGCGTAGGGACTAGCGGGACTCGCCTCCAAGAGACCCAGTACTTC. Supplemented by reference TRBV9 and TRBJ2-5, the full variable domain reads DSGVTQTPKHLITATGQRVTLRCSPRSGDLSVYWYQQSLDQGLQFLIQYYNGEERAKGNILERFSAQQFPDLHSELNLSSLELGDSALYFCASSVGTSGTRLQETQYFGPGTRLLVL.

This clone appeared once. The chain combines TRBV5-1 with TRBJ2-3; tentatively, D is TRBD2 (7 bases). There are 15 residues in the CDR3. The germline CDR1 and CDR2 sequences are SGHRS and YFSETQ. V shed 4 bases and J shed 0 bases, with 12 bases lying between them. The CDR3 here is CASSEGGGSTDTQYF. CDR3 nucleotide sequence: TGCGCCAGCAGCGAGGGGGGGGGAAGCACAGATACGCAGTATTTT.

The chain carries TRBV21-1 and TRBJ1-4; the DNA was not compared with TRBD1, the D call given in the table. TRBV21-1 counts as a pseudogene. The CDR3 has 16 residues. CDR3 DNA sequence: TGTGCCAGCAGCAAAGGGACAGGGAAGAGTAATGAAAAACTGTTTTTT. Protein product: CASSKGTGKSNEKLFF.

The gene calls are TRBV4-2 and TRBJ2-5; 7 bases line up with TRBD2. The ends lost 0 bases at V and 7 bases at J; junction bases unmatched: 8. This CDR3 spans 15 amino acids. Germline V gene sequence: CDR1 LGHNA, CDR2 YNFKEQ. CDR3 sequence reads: CASSQEGTSGGTQYF. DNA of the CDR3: TGTGCCAGCAGCCAAGAAGGGACTTCGGGGGGGACCCAGTACTTC.

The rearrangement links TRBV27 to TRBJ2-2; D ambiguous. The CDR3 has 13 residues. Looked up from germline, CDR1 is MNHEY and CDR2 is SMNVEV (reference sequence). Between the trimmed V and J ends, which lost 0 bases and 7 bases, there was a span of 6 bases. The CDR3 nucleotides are TGTGCCAGCAGTTTATCGACAATCGGGGAGCTGTTTTTT. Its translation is CASSLSTIGELFF.

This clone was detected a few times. The CDR3 sequence: CAWSTTGMLGTGMGNTIYF. Written as DNA, the CDR3 is TGTGCCTGGAGTACCACCGGGATGTTGGGGACAGGGATGGGAAACACCATATATTTT. The rearrangement links TRBV30 to TRBJ1-3, with 9 bases that match TRBD1. CDR1 and CDR2 (germline): GTSNPN, SVGIG (reference sequence). Trimming cost V 2 bases and J 4 bases; bases outside gene matches: 18. The length of the CDR3 is 19 residues.

The CDR3 is CASSVATGQSYEQYF. CDR3 nucleotides: TGTGCCAGCAGCGTAGCTACGGGACAGAGCTACGAGCAGTACTTC. J is TRBJ2-7 and V is TRBV9; 7 positions agree with TRBD1. Germline-derived CDR1 and CDR2 are SGDLS and YYNGEE. The V gene end was trimmed by 0 bases and the J gene end by 3 bases; junction bases not matched to a gene: 6. This CDR3 region has 15 residues.

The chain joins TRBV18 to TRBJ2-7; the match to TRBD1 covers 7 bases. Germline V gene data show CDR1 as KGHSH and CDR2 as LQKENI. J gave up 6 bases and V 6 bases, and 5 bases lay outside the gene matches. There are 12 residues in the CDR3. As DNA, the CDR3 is TGTGCCAGCTCGGAAGACAGGGTCGAGCAGTACTTC. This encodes CASSEDRVEQYF.

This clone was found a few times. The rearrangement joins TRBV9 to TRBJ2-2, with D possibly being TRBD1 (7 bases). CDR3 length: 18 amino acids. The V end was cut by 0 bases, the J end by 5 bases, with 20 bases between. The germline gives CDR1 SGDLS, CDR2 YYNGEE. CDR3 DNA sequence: TGTGCCAGCAGCGTAGGGCCCTCGGGTCCAGGGGGGACCGGGGAGCTGTTTTTT. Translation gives CASSVGPSGPGGTGELFF.

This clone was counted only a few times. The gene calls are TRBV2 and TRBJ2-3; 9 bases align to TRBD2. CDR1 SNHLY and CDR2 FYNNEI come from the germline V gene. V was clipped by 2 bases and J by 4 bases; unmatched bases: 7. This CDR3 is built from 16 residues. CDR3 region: CASSEWVSGSADTQYF. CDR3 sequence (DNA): TGTGCCAGCAGTGAATGGGTTAGCGGGAGCGCAGATACGCAGTATTTT.

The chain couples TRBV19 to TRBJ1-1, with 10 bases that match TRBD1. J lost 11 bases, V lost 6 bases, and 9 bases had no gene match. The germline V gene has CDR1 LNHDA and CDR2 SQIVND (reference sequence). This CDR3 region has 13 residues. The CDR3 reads CASRLIGTGAAFF. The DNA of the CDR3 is TGTGCCAGTAGATTGATCGGGACAGGGGCCGCTTTCTTT.

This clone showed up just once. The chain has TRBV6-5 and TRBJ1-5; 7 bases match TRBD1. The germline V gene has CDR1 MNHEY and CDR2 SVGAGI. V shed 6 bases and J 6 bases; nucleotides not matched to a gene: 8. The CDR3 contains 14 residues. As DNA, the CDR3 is TGTGCCAGCAGATCGCAGGGGGGCGGTCAGCCCCAGCATTTT. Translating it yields CASRSQGGGQPQHF.

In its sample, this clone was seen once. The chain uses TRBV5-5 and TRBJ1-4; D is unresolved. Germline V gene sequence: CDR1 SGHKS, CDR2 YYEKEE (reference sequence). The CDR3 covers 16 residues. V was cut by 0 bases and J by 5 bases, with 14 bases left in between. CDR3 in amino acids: CASSLEGTRGNEKLFF. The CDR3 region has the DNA TGTGCCAGCAGCTTGGAGGGCACCCGAGGGAATGAAAAACTGTTTTTT. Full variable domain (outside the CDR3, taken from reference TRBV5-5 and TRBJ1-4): DAGVTQSPTHLIKTRGQQVTLRCSPISGHKSVSWYQQVLGQGPQFIFQYYEKEERGRGNFPDRFSARQFPNYSSELNVNALLLGDSALYLCASSLEGTRGNEKLFFGSGTQLSVL.

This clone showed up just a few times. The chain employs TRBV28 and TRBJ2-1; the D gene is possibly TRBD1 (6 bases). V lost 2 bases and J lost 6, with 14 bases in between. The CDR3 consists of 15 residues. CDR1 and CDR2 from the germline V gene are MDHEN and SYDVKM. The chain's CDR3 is CASSLGTGQFNEQFF. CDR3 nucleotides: TGTGCCAGCAGTTTAGGAACCGGACAGTTCAATGAGCAGTTCTTC.

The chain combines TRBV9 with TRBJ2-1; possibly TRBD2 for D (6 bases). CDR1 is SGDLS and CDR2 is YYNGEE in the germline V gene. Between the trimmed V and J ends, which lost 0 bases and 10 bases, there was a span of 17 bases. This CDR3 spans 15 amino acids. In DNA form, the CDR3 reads TGTGCCAGCAGCGTAGGGCCGGGAGAGGCTCGAGAGCAGTTCTTC. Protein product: CASSVGPGEAREQFF.

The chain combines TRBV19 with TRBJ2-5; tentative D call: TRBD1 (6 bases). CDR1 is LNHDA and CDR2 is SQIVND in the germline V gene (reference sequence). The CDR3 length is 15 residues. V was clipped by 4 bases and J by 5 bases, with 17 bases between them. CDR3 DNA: TGTGCCAGTAGTAAGCTGGCGGAAACAGGGGAGACCCAGTACTTC. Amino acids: CASSKLAETGETQYF.

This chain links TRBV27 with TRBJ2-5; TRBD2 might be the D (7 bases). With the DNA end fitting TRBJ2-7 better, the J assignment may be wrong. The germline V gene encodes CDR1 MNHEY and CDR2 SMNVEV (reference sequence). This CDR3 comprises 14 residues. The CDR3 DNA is TGTGCCAGCAGCCCCCGGCGAGGGGGGGGCGAGCAGTACTTC. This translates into CASSPRRGGGEQYF.

In nucleotides, the CDR3 is TGTGCCAGCAGTGAGGGTAGGGGGCAGGTGGACACCGGGGAGCTGTTTTTT. It codes for CASSEGRGQVDTGELFF. J is TRBJ2-2 and V is TRBV2, with TRBD1 matching 7 bases. Germline lookup yields CDR1 SNHLY and CDR2 FYNNEI. The V segment lost 3 bases and the J segment 3 bases; nucleotides outside the gene matches: 10. This CDR3 is built from 17 residues. The full variable domain, completed using reference TRBV2 and TRBJ2-2, is EPEVTQTPSHQVTQMGQEVILRCVPISNHLYFYWYRQILGQKVEFLVSFYNNEISEKSEIFDDQFSVERPDGSNFTLKIRSTKLEDSAMYFCASSEGRGQVDTGELFFGEGSRLTVL.

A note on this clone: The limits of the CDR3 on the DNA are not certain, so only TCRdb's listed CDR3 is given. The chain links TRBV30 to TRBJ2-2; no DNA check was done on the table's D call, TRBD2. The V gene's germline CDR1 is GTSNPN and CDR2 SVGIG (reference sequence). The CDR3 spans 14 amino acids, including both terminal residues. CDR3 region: CAWSVGGGTGELLF.

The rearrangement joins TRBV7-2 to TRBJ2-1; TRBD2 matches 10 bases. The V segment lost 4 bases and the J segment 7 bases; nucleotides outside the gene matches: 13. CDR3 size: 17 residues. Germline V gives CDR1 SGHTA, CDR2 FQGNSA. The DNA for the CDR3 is TGTGCCAGCAGCTCGAGGGGGAGCCTAGCGGGAGTTAATGAGCAGTTCTTC. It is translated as CASSSRGSLAGVNEQFF.

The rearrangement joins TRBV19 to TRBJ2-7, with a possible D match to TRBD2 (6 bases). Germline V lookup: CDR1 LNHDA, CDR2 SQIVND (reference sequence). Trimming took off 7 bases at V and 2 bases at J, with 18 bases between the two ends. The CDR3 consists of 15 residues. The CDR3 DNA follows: TGTGCCAGTAAAAGCGAGGGACTCTCCCCCTACGAGCAGTACTTC. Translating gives CASKSEGLSPYEQYF.

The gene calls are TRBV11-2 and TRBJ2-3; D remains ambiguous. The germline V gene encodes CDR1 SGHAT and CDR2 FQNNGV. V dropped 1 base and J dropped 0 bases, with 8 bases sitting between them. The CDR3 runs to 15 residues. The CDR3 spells CASSLAVVSTDTQYF. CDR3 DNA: TGTGCCAGCAGCTTAGCGGTTGTTAGCACAGATACGCAGTATTTT.

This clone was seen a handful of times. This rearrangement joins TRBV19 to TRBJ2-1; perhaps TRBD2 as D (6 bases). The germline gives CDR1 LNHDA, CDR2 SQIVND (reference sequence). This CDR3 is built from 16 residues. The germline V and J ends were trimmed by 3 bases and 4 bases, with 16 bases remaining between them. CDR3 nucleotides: TGTGCCAGTAGTATCGCCGTACTAGCCCCATACAATGAGCAGTTCTTC. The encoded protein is CASSIAVLAPYNEQFF. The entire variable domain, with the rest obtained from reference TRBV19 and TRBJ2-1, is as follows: DGGITQSPKYLFRKEGQNVTLSCEQNLNHDAMYWYRQDPGQGLRLIYYSQIVNDFQKGDIAEGYSVSREKKESFPLTVTSAQKNPTAFYLCASSIAVLAPYNEQFFGPGTRLTVL.

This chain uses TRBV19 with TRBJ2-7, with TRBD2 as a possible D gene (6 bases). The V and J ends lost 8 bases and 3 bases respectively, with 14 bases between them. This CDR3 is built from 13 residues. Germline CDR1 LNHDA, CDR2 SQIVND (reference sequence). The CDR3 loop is CASGGTGGYEQYF. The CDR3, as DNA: TGTGCCAGTGGGGGGACTGGAGGCTACGAGCAGTACTTC.